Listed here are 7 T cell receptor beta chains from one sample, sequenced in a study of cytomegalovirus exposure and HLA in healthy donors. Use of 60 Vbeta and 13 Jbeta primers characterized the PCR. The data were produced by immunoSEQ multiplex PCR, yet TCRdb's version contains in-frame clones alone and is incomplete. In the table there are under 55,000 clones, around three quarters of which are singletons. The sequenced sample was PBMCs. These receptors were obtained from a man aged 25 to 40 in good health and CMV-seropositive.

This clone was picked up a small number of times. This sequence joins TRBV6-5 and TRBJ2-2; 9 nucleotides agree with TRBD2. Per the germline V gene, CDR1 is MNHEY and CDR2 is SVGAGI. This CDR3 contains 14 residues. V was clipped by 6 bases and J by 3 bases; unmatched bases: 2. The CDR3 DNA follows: TGTGCCAGCAGCAGCGGGGGGTACACCGGGGAGCTGTTTTTT. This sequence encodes CASSSGGYTGELFF.

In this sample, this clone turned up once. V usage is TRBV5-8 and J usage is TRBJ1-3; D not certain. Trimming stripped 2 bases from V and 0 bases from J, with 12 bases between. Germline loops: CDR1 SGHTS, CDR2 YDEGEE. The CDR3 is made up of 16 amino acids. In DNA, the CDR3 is TGTGCCAGCAGCTTAATGGGCGGGAGCTCTGGAAACACCATATATTTT. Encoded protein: CASSLMGGSSGNTIYF.

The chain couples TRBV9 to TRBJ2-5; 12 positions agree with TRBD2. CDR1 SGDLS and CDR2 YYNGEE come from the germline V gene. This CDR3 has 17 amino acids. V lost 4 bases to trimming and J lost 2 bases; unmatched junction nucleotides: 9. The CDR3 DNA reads TGTGCCAGCAGCCCCGGCCGGACTAGCGGGGTGCAAGAGACCCAGTACTTC. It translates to CASSPGRTSGVQETQYF.

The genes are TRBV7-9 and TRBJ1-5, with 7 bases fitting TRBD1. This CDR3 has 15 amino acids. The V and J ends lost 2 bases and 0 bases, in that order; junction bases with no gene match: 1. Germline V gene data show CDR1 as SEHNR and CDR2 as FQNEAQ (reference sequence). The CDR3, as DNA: TGTGCCAGCAGCTTACAGGGGGATAGCAATCAGCCCCAGCATTTT. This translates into CASSLQGDSNQPQHF.

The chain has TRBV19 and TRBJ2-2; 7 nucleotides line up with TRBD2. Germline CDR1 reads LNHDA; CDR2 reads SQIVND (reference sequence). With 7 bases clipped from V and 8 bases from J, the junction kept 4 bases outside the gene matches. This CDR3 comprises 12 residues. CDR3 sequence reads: CASTPGGGELFF. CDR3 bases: TGTGCCAGTACTCCGGGGGGTGGGGAGCTGTTTTTT.

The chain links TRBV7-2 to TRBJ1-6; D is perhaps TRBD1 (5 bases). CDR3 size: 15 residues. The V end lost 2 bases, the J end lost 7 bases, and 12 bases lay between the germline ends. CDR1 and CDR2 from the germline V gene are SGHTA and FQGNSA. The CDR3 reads CASSLFGHLNSPLHF. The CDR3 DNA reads TGTGCCAGCAGCTTATTCGGACATTTAAATTCACCCCTCCACTTT.

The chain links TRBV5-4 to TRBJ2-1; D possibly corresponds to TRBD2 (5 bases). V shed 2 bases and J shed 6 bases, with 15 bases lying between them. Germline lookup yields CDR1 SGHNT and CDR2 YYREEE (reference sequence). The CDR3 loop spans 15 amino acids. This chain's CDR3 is CASSFRLAGANEQFF. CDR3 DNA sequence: TGTGCCAGCAGCTTTCGGCTAGCCGGCGCCAATGAGCAGTTCTTC.